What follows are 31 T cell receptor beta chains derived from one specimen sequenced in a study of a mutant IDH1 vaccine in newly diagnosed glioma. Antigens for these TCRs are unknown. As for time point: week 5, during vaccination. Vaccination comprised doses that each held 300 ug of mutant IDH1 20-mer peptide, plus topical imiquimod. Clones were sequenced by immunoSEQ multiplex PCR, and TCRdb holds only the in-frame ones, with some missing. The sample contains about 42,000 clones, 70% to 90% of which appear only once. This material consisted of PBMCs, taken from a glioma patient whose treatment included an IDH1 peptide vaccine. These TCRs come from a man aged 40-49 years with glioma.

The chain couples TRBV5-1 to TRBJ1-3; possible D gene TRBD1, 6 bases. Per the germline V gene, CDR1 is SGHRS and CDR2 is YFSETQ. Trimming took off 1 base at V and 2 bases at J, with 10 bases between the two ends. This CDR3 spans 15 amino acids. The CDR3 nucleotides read TGCGCCAGCAGCTTGTCACAGGGAACTGGAAACACCATATATTTT. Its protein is CASSLSQGTGNTIYF. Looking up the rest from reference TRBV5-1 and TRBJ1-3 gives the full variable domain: KAGVTQTPRYLIKTRGQQVTLSCSPISGHRSVSWYQQTPGQGLQFLFEYFSETQRNKGNFPGRFSGRQFSNSRSEMNVSTLELGDSALYLCASSLSQGTGNTIYFGEGSWLTVV.

The CDR3 DNA is TGCGCCAGCAGCTTGGTCGCGGGTTCGCAGACCCAGTACTTC. It encodes CASSLVAGSQTQYF. The chain combines TRBV5-1 with TRBJ2-5, with a tentative D call TRBD2 (5 bases). CDR1 is SGHRS and CDR2 is YFSETQ in the germline V gene. V was cut by 0 bases and J by 6 bases, with 12 bases left in between. This CDR3 contains 14 residues. Together with reference TRBV5-1 and TRBJ2-5, the CDR3 gives the full variable domain: KAGVTQTPRYLIKTRGQQVTLSCSPISGHRSVSWYQQTPGQGLQFLFEYFSETQRNKGNFPGRFSGRQFSNSRSEMNVSTLELGDSALYLCASSLVAGSQTQYFGPGTRLLVL.

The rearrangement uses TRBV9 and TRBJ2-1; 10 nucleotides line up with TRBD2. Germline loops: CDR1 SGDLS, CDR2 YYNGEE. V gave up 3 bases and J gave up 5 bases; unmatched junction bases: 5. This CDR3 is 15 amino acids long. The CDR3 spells CASSGVGLAHNEQFF. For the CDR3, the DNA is TGTGCCAGCAGCGGGGTGGGACTAGCGCACAATGAGCAGTTCTTC.

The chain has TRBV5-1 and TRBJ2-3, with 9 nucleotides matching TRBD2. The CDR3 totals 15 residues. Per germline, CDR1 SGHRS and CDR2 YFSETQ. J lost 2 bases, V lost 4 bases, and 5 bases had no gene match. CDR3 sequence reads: CASSQIAGATDTQYF. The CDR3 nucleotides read TGCGCCAGCAGCCAAATAGCGGGAGCCACAGATACGCAGTATTTT.

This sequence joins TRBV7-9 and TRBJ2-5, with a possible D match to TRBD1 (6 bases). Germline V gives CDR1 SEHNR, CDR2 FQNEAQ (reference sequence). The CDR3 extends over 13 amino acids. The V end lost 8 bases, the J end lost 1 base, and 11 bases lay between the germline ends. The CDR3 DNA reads TGTGCCAGCTCGGTACAGGGCCAAGAGACCCAGTACTTC. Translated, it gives CASSVQGQETQYF.

CDR3 sequence: CASSYRTGRGYTF. The CDR3 DNA follows: TGTGCCAGCAGTTACCGCACGGGCCGCGGCTACACCTTC. The chain links TRBV6-5 to TRBJ1-2; no clear D gene. Trimming took off 2 bases at V and 8 bases at J, with 12 bases between the two ends. Germline values: CDR1 MNHEY, CDR2 SVGAGI. This CDR3 contains 13 residues.

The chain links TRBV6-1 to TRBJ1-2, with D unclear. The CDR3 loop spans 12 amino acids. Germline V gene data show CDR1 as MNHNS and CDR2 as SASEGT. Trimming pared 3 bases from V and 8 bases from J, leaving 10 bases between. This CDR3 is CASSDSELGYTF. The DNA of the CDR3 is TGTGCCAGCAGTGACAGCGAGCTGGGCTACACCTTC.

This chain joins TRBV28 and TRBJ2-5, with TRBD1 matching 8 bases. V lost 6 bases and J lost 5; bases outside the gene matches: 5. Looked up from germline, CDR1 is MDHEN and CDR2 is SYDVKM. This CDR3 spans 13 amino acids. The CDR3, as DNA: TGTGCCAGCAGCTCAGGGGGCGTGGAGACCCAGTACTTC. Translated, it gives CASSSGGVETQYF.

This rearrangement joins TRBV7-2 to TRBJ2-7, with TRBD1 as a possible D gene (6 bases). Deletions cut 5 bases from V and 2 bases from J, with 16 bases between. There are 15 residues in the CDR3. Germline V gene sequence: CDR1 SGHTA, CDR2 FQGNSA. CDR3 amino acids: CASSANPQGTYEQYF. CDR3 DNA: TGTGCCAGCAGCGCCAATCCCCAGGGGACCTACGAGCAGTACTTC.

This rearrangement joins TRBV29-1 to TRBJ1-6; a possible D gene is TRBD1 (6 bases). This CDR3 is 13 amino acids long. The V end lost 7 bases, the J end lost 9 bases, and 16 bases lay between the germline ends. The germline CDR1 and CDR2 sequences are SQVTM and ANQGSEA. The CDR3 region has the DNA TGCAGCGCCGCGGACAGTCCTAGTTCACCCCTCCACTTT. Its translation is CSAADSPSSPLHF.

In DNA, the CDR3 is TGTGTCAGAAGCTCCCGAGGGGACGACCCCCCCGGGGAGACCCAGTACTTC. Translating gives CVRSSRGDDPPGETQYF. The chain couples TRBV7-5 to TRBJ2-5. TRBV7-5 is an annotated pseudogene. The CDR3 contains 17 residues.

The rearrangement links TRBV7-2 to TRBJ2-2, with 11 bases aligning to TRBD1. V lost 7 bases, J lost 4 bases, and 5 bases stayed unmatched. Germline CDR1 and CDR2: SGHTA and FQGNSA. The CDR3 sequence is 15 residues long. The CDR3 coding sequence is TGTGCCAGCACAGGACAGGGGGCGGTCACCGGGGAGCTGTTTTTT. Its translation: CASTGQGAVTGELFF.

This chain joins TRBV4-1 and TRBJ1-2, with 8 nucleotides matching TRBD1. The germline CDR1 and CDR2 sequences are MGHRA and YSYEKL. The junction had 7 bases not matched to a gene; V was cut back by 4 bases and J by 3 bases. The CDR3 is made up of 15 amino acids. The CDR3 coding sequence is TGCGCCAGCAGCCCTTGGCAGGGGGCGGACTATGGCTACACCTTC. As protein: CASSPWQGADYGYTF.

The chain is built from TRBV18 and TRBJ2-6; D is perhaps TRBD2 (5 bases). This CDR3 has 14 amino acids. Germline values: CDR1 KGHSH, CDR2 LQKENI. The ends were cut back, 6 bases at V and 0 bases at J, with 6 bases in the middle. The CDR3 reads CASSRGSGANVLTF. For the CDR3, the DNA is TGTGCCAGCTCCCGGGGCTCTGGGGCCAACGTCCTGACTTTC.

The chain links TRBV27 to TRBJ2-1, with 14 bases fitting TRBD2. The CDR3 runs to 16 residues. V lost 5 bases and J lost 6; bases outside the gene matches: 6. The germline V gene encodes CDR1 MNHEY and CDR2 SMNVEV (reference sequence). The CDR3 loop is CASSRGGTSGSNEQFF. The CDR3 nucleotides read TGTGCCAGCAGTCGGGGGGGGACTAGCGGGAGCAATGAGCAGTTCTTC.

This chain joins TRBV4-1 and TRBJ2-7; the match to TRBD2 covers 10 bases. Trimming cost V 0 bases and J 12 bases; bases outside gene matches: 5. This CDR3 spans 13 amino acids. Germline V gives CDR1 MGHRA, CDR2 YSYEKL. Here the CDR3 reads CASSQDLSGRWYF. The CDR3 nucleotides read TGCGCCAGCAGCCAAGATCTTAGCGGGAGGTGGTACTTC.

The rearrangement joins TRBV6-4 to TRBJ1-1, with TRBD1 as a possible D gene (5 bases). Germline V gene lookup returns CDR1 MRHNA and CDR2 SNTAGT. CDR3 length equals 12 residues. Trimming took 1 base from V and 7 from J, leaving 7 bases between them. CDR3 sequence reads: CASSDYRGEAFF. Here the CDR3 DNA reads TGTGCCAGCAGTGACTATAGGGGTGAAGCTTTCTTT.

This CDR3 reads CAISRDLLDTDTQYF. The CDR3 bases are TGTGCCATCAGTCGAGACTTACTCGACACAGATACGCAGTATTTT. This rearrangement joins TRBV10-3 to TRBJ2-3; D is undetermined. The CDR3 loop spans 15 amino acids. V lost 5 bases, J lost 2 bases, and 14 bases lay in between. Germline assignment: CDR1 ENHRY and CDR2 SYGVKD.

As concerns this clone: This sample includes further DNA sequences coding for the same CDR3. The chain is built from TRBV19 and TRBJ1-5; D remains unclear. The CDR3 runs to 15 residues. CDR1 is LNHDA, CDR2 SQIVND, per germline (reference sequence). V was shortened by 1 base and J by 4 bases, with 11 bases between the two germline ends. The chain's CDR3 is CASSIGGGSNQPQHF. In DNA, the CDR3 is TGTGCCAGTAGTATAGGAGGCGGATCGAATCAGCCCCAGCATTTT.

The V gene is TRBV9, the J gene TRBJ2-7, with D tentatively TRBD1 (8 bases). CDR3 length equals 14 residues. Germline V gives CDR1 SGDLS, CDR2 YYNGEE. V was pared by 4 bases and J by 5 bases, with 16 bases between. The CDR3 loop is CASSPRTGRDEQYF. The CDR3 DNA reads TGTGCCAGCAGCCCCAGGACAGGGAGGGACGAGCAGTACTTC.

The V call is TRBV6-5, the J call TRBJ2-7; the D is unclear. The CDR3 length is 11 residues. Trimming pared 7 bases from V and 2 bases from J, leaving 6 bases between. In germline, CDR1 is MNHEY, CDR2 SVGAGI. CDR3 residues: CASKNTYEQYF. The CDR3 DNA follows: TGTGCCAGCAAAAACACCTACGAGCAGTACTTC.

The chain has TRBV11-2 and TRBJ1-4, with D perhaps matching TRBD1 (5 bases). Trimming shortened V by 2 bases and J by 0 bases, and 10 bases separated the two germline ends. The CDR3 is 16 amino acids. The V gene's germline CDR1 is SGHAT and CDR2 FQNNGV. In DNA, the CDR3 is TGTGCCAGCAGCTTATGGGGGAGTGCAACTAATGAAAAACTGTTTTTT. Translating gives CASSLWGSATNEKLFF.

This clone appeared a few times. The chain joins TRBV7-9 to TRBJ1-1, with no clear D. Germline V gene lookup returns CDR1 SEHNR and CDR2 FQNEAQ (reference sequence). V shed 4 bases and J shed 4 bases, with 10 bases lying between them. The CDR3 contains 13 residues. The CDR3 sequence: CASSSREGTEAFF. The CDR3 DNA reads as TGTGCCAGCAGCTCTCGAGAAGGCACTGAAGCTTTCTTT.

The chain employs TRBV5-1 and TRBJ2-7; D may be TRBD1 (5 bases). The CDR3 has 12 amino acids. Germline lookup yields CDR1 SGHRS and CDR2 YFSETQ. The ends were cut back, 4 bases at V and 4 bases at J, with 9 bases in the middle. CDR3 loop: CASSPRVYEQYF. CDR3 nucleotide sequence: TGCGCCAGCAGCCCCAGGGTGTACGAGCAGTACTTC.

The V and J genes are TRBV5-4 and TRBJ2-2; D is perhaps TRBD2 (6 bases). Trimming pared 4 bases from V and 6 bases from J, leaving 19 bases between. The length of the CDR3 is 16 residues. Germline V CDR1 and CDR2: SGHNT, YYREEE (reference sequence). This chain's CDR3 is CASSPPPGSPSGELFF. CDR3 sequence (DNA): TGTGCCAGCAGCCCCCCACCCGGGAGCCCGTCCGGGGAGCTGTTTTTT.

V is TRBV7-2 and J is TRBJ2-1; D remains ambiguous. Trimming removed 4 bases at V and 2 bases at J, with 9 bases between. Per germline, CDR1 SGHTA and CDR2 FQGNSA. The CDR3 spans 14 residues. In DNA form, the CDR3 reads TGTGCCAGCAGCTCTTTCGGGCCCTACAATGAGCAGTTCTTC. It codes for CASSSFGPYNEQFF.

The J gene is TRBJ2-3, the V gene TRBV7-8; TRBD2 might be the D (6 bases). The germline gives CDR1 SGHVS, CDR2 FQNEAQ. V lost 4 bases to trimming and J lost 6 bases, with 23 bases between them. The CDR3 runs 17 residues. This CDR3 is CASSSTRPLGRMDTQYF. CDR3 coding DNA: TGTGCCAGCAGCTCAACCCGGCCCCTCGGGAGAATGGATACGCAGTATTTT.

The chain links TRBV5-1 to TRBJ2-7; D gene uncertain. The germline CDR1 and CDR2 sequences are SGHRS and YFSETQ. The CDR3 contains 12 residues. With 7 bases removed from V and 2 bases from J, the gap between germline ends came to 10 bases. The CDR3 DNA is TGCGCCAGCCACGACACCCCCTACGAGCAGTACTTC. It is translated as CASHDTPYEQYF.

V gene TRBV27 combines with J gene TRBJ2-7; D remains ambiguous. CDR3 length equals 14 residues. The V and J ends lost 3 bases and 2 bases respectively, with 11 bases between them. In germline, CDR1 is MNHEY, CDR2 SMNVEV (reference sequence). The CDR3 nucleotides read TGTGCCAGCAGTTTTTTCGGTAGCACCTACGAGCAGTACTTC. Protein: CASSFFGSTYEQYF.

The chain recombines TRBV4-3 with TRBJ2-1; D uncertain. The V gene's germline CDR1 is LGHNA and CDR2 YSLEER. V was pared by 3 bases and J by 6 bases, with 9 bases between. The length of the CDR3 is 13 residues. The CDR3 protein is CASSQHPGNEQFF. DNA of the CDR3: TGCGCCAGCAGCCAGCACCCCGGCAATGAGCAGTTCTTC.

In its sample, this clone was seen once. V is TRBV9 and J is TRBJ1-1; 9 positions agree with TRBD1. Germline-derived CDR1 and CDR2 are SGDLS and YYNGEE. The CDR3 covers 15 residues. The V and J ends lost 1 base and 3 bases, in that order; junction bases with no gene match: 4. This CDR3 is CASSVTGGAYTEAFF. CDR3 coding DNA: TGTGCCAGCAGCGTAACAGGGGGCGCGTACACTGAAGCTTTCTTT.